This TCR beta chain was found in a study of T cells expressing NK-cell markers. Overall study context: Seven sequenced donors out of eight were HCMV-seropositive, one seronegative.

With the 5' RACE reads reprocessed, TCRdb shows one record per CDR3 protein and no DNA. The table for this sample gives roughly 180,000 distinct CDR3 sequences. Germline V CDR1 and CDR2: MGHRA, YSYEKL. The CDR3 sequence is 18 residues long. This chain links TRBV4-1 with TRBJ2-3; absent DNA, TCRdb's TRBD2 call cannot be checked. This clonotype originated in a man aged 18-69 years in good health. Sequenced material: blood T cells: a sorted CD56 or NKG2C T cell subset, CD4+ or CD8+ T cells, or bulk PBMC T cells (not recorded which). CDR3 in amino acids: CASSQDQRGWTSTDTQYF.